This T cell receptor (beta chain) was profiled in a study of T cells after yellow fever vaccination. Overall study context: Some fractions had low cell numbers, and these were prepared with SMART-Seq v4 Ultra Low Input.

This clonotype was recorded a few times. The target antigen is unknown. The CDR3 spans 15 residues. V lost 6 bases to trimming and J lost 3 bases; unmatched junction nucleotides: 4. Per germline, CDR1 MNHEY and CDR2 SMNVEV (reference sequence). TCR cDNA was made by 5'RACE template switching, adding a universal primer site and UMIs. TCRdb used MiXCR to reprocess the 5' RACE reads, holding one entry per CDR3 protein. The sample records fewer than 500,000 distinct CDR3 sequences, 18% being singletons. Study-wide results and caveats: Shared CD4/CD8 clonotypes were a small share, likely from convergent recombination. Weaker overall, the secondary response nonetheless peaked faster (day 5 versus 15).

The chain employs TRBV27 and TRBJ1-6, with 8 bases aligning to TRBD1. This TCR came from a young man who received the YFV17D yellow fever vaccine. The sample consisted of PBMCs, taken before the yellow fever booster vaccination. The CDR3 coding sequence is TGTGCCAGCAGAGACAGGGGATTCTATAATTCACCCCTCCACTTT. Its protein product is CASRDRGFYNSPLHF.